This T cell receptor beta chain was identified during a study of blood T cells in healthy people across ages. A second PCR, run for about 7 to 11 cycles, used a sample-barcoded 5' primer plus a J-beta primer mix. In TCRdb, the 5' RACE reads were re-called with MiXCR into one record per CDR3 protein. The table records roughly 800,000 distinct CDR3 sequences, 58% of them present only once. The study's findings and limits: A strong correlation between TCR beta diversity and naive T cell percentage was seen. Diversity of TCR beta per million T cells declined in a roughly linear way with age.

Worth noting for this clonotype: What it recognizes is unknown.

Sequencing was carried out using blood. The clonotype originates from a man in his thirties or forties in good health.

The CDR3 loop is CASSLERGRYEQYF. The CDR3 coding sequence is TGTGCCAGCAGCTTAGAACGAGGCCGCTACGAGCAGTACTTC. This rearrangement joins TRBV7-8 to TRBJ2-7; the D is unclear. CDR1 and CDR2 (germline): SGHVS, FQNEAQ. The CDR3 totals 14 residues. V was pared by 1 base and J by 3 bases, with 10 bases between.